Below, 10 T cell receptor beta chains from the same sample are listed, as sequenced in a study of identical twins. Via MiXCR, TCRdb re-called the 5' RACE reads, giving one row per CDR3 protein. The sample consists of approximately 590,000 distinct CDR3 sequences, roughly 9.5% of them appearing once. This sample was also put to use in a study of yellow fever vaccine responses in identical twins.

Material for sequencing was PBMCs. The receptors come from a woman between 18 and 29 years old in good health.

This clonotype was detected ten times or more. V and J are TRBV29-1 and TRBJ2-5, with TRBD1 matching 10 bases. J gave up 4 bases and V 4 bases, and 3 bases lay outside the gene matches. CDR3 size: 13 residues. Germline lookup yields CDR1 SQVTM and CDR2 ANQGSEA. In DNA form, the CDR3 reads TGCAGCGTTGGACAGGGGGCTCGAGAGACCCAGTACTTC. Protein product: CSVGQGARETQYF.

This clonotype came up many times. The chain is built from TRBV4-2 and TRBJ2-3; either TRBD1 or TRBD2 may fit D (5 bases each). The CDR3 sequence is 16 residues long. Deletions cut 1 base from V and 0 bases from J, with 11 bases between. CDR1 is LGHNA and CDR2 is YNFKEQ in the germline V gene. CDR3: CASSQVRGASTDTQYF. The DNA for the CDR3 is TGTGCCAGCAGCCAAGTACGGGGCGCAAGCACAGATACGCAGTATTTT.

The sample holds many counts of this clonotype. V is TRBV10-3 and J is TRBJ2-2; D remains unclear. CDR1 is ENHRY and CDR2 is SYGVKD in the germline V gene. With 7 bases removed from V and 0 bases from J, the gap between germline ends came to 9 bases. CDR3 length: 14 residues. CDR3 residues: CAINSEANTGELFF. DNA of the CDR3: TGTGCCATCAATTCAGAAGCGAACACCGGGGAGCTGTTTTTT.

This chain connects TRBV7-6 to TRBJ2-5; D is unclear. There are 14 residues in the CDR3. In germline, CDR1 is SGHVS, CDR2 FNYEAQ. Trimming removed 1 base from V and 4 bases from J, with 10 bases in between. The CDR3, as DNA: TGTGCCAGCAGCTTAGTGAGGTCCCGAGAGACCCAGTACTTC. This codes for CASSLVRSRETQYF. Full variable domain (outside the CDR3, taken from reference TRBV7-6 and TRBJ2-5): GAGVSQSPRYKVTKRGQDVALRCDPISGHVSLYWYRQALGQGPEFLTYFNYEAQQDKSGLPNDRFSAERPEGSISTLTIQRTEQRDSAMYRCASSLVRSRETQYFGPGTRLLVL.

This clonotype was observed many times. The genes are TRBV20-1 and TRBJ1-5; tentative D call: TRBD1 (6 bases). V was shortened by 5 bases and J by 0 bases, with 11 bases between the two germline ends. CDR3 length: 14 residues. From germline, CDR1 is DFQATT and CDR2 SNEGSKA (reference sequence). For the CDR3, the DNA is TGCAGTGCTGGCGGGACACTTAGCAATCAGCCCCAGCATTTT. The encoded protein is CSAGGTLSNQPQHF.

This sequence joins TRBV12-5 and TRBJ2-2, with 7 positions matching TRBD1. The CDR3 runs 14 residues. From germline, CDR1 is LGHNT and CDR2 FRNRAP. The J segment lost 5 bases and the V segment lost 1 base, leaving 1 base of the junction unmatched. CDR3 DNA: TGTGCTAGTGGTTTGGGACAGGGAACCGGGGAGCTGTTTTTT. Its translation: CASGLGQGTGELFF.

This clonotype was seen ten or more times. The CDR3 DNA sequence: TGCGCCAGCAGTGAGTCGATCGGGGAGCTGTTTTTT. This codes for CASSESIGELFF. The chain joins TRBV10-2 to TRBJ2-2, with no clear D. The CDR3 covers 12 residues. CDR1 is WSHSY, CDR2 SAAADI, per germline. Trimming removed 0 bases at V and 7 bases at J, with 3 bases between.

This clonotype appeared a few times. Written as DNA, the CDR3 is TGCAGCGTACAGAAGACAGGGAGTTACGAGCAGTACTTC. It translates to CSVQKTGSYEQYF. This chain joins TRBV29-1 and TRBJ2-7; TRBD1 matches at 7 bases. Looked up from germline, CDR1 is SQVTM and CDR2 is ANQGSEA. V trimming: 6 bases; J trimming: 4 bases; junction bases outside the gene matches: 9. CDR3 size: 13 residues.

The table lists this clonotype with many counts. This rearrangement joins TRBV5-1 to TRBJ1-5; D is unclear. The CDR3 extends over 16 amino acids. V lost 4 bases to trimming and J lost 2 bases, with 16 bases between them. Germline CDR1 is SGHRS and CDR2 is YFSETQ. The CDR3 loop is CASSPGPIRGNQPQHF. The CDR3 DNA reads TGCGCCAGCAGCCCCGGTCCGATACGGGGCAATCAGCCCCAGCATTTT.

This clonotype was seen repeatedly, ten times or more. This sequence joins TRBV27 and TRBJ2-1; 8 nucleotides align to TRBD2. V was clipped by 3 bases and J by 6 bases; unmatched bases: 4. There are 14 residues in the CDR3. Germline lookup yields CDR1 MNHEY and CDR2 SMNVEV (reference sequence). Here the CDR3 reads CASSLVLAANEQFF. The DNA for the CDR3 is TGTGCCAGCAGTTTGGTACTAGCGGCCAATGAGCAGTTCTTC.